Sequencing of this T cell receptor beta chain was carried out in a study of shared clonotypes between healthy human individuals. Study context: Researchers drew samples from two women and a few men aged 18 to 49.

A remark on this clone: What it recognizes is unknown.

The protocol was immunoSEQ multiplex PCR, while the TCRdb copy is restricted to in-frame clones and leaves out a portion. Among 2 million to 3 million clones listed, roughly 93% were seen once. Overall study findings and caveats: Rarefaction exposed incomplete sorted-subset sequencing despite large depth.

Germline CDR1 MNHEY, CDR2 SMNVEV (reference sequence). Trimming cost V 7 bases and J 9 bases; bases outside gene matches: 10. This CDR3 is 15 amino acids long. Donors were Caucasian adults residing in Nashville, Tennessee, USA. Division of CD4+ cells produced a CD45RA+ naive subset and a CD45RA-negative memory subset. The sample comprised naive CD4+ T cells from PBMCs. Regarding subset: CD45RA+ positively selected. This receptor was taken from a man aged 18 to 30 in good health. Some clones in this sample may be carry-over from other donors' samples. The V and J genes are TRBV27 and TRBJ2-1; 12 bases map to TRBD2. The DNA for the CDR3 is TGTGCCAGCACTCCGACTAGCGGGAGTCAGGGTGAGCAGTTCTTC. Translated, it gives CASTPTSGSQGEQFF.